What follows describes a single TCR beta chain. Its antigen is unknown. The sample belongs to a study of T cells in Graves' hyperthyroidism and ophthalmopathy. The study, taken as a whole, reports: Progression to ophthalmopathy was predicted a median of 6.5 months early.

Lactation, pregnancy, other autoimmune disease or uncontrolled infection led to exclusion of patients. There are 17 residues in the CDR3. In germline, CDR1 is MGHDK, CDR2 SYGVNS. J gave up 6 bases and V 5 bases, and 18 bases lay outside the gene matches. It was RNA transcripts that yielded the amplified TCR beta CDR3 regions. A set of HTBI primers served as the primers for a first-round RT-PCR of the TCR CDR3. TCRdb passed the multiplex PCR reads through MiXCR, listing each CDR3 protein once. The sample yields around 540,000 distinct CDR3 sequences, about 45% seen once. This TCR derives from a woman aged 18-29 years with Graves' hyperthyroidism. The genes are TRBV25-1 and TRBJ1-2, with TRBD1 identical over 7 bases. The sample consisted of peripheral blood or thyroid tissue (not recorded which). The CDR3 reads CASSLARYGTAAHGYTF. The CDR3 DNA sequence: TGTGCCAGCAGTTTAGCCCGATATGGGACAGCGGCTCATGGCTACACCTTC.